This entry lists 21 T cell receptor beta chains sequenced from one sample in a study of early T cells in non-severe SARS-CoV-2 infection. TCRdb fed the 5' RACE reads into MiXCR, producing one record per CDR3 protein. The sample contains roughly 51,000 distinct CDR3 sequences, about 7.7% of which appear only once. The sample consisted of whole blood, taken at baseline. All receptors come from an adult who was a healthcare worker with PCR-confirmed SARS-CoV-2 infection or an uninfected control (not recorded which).

This clonotype was seen only a few times. The chain recombines TRBV6-2 or TRBV6-3 with TRBJ2-7; maybe TRBD2 (6 bases). Germline assignment: CDR1 MNHEY and CDR2 SVGEGT. The V end lost 7 bases, the J end lost 5 bases, and 27 bases lay between the germline ends. The CDR3 runs to 17 residues. The CDR3 nucleotides are TGTGCCAGCAACAAACTCCGTTTATTCTTAGGGAGGCACGAGCAGTACTTC. It yields the protein CASNKLRLFLGRHEQYF.

There are many counts of this clonotype. The rearrangement links TRBV24-1 to TRBJ2-1; no reliable D call. In germline, CDR1 is KGHDR, CDR2 SFDVKD. V lost 0 bases, J lost 8 bases, and 4 bases lay in between. The CDR3 is made up of 12 amino acids. CDR3 sequence reads: CATSDLGHEQFF. The CDR3 nucleotides read TGTGCCACCAGTGATTTGGGGCATGAGCAGTTCTTC.

V and J are TRBV6-5 and TRBJ2-7; D is perhaps TRBD1 (6 bases). Germline V gene data show CDR1 as MNHEY and CDR2 as SVGAGI. The germline V and J ends were trimmed by 6 bases and 2 bases, with 14 bases remaining between them. The CDR3 has 14 residues. Here the CDR3 DNA reads TGTGCCAGCAGCGACAGGACGGGGACCTACGAGCAGTACTTC. This codes for CASSDRTGTYEQYF.

This clonotype was observed at least ten times. J is TRBJ2-1 and V is TRBV3-1; 7 positions agree with TRBD2. The CDR3 has 17 residues. Trimming took 1 base from V and 0 from J; bases not matched to a gene: 6. Germline loops: CDR1 LGHDT, CDR2 YNNKEL (reference sequence). For the CDR3, the DNA is TGTGCCAGCAGCCAAGCGAAAGCGGGAAGCTCCTACAATGAGCAGTTCTTC. This gives the protein CASSQAKAGSSYNEQFF.

This clonotype was counted a few times. The chain employs TRBV6-5 and TRBJ2-1; 8 bases fit TRBD2. V shed 10 bases, J shed 8 bases, and the junction held 16 bases outside the gene matches. From germline, CDR1 is MNHEY and CDR2 SVGAGI. CDR3 length: 15 amino acids. In nucleotides, the CDR3 is TGTGCCACACGTTTGCCCATTAGCGGGAAACATGAGCAGTTCTTC. Protein: CATRLPISGKHEQFF.

J is TRBJ2-1 and V is TRBV12-3 or TRBV12-4, with 12 bases fitting TRBD2. The V and J ends lost 5 bases and 6 bases, in that order; junction bases with no gene match: 8. The CDR3 length is 16 residues. For the CDR3, the DNA is TGTGCCAGCAGTGCACAGGGACTAGCGGGTGGCAATGAGCAGTTCTTC. It is translated as CASSAQGLAGGNEQFF.

This sequence joins TRBV3-1 and TRBJ1-3; D unclear. This CDR3 is built from 14 residues. Trimming removed 0 bases from V and 0 bases from J, with 3 bases in between. Germline CDR1 LGHDT, CDR2 YNNKEL (reference sequence). Here the CDR3 reads CASSQDHSGNTIYF. The CDR3 DNA is TGTGCCAGCAGCCAAGATCACTCTGGAAACACCATATATTTT.

This clonotype was counted ten times or more. V gene TRBV9 combines with J gene TRBJ2-7, with TRBD2 identical over 7 bases. Germline V gene data show CDR1 as SGDLS and CDR2 as YYNGEE. V lost 3 bases to trimming and J lost 1 base; unmatched junction nucleotides: 10. The CDR3 consists of 16 residues. In DNA, the CDR3 is TGTGCCAGCAGCGCGGCTCCTGGCGGGAGTTCCTACGAGCAGTACTTC. This codes for CASSAAPGGSSYEQYF.

This clonotype was seen a few times. This chain joins TRBV10-2 and TRBJ1-1; D not resolved. Germline CDR1 is WSHSY and CDR2 is SAAADI. Trimming stripped 9 bases from V and 1 base from J, with 12 bases between. This CDR3 region has 13 residues. CDR3 sequence reads: CASQKGTNTEAFF. CDR3 DNA: TGCGCCAGTCAGAAGGGAACGAACACTGAAGCTTTCTTT.

In this sample, this clonotype turned up many times. J is TRBJ2-3 and V is TRBV7-2, with D possibly being TRBD2 (5 bases). CDR3 length equals 18 residues. Trimming shortened V by 1 base and J by 7 bases, and 24 bases separated the two germline ends. The germline CDR1 and CDR2 sequences are SGHTA and FQGNSA. CDR3 in DNA: TGTGCCAGCAGCTTAGTTAGGACCCGCGGAGGTACCCCACATACGCAGTATTTT. It yields the protein CASSLVRTRGGTPHTQYF.

The chain recombines TRBV20-1 with TRBJ2-7, with D tentatively TRBD2 (5 bases). The CDR3 has 13 amino acids. Trimming took 1 base from V and 9 from J, leaving 16 bases between them. Germline CDR1 reads DFQATT; CDR2 reads SNEGSKA (reference sequence). CDR3 nucleotides: TGCAGTGCTAGAGTCACCAGCGGCCTGAGGCAGTACTTC. This sequence encodes CSARVTSGLRQYF.

This clonotype turned up a few times. This rearrangement joins TRBV6-5 to TRBJ1-1, with D unclear. The CDR3 extends over 14 amino acids. V was cut by 5 bases and J by 1 base, with 11 bases left in between. Per germline, CDR1 MNHEY and CDR2 SVGAGI. The CDR3 region is CASSVRQQNTEAFF. As DNA, the CDR3 is TGTGCCAGCAGTGTAAGGCAGCAGAACACTGAAGCTTTCTTT.

The table lists this clonotype with a few counts. The V gene is TRBV2, the J gene TRBJ2-3; D is perhaps TRBD1 (5 bases). Trimming shortened V by 2 bases and J by 0 bases, and 6 bases separated the two germline ends. This CDR3 is built from 14 residues. Germline assignment: CDR1 SNHLY and CDR2 FYNNEI. The CDR3 protein is CASSEQGSTDTQYF. Here the CDR3 DNA reads TGTGCCAGCAGTGAACAGGGCAGCACAGATACGCAGTATTTT.

The V call is TRBV20-1, the J call TRBJ2-7; 9 bases are a match to TRBD2. There are 15 residues in the CDR3. V shed 2 bases, J shed 5 bases, and the junction held 10 bases outside the gene matches. Per the germline V gene, CDR1 is DFQATT and CDR2 is SNEGSKA (reference sequence). CDR3 nucleotides: TGCAGTGCTAGAACGCGGCGGGAGGGCCGCCACGAGCAGTACTTC. This sequence encodes CSARTRREGRHEQYF.

This clonotype was seen a few times. CDR3 sequence (DNA): TGTGCCAGCAGTTGGGGGGTAGTCCCCTCCTACAATGAGCAGTTCTTC. Translated, it gives CASSWGVVPSYNEQFF. The chain carries TRBV12-3 or TRBV12-4 and TRBJ2-1, with TRBD2 as a possible D gene (6 bases). Trimming removed 4 bases from V and 0 bases from J, with 13 bases in between. The CDR3 spans 16 residues.

The chain joins TRBV6-1 to TRBJ2-1; tentatively, D is TRBD2 (6 bases). Germline V lookup: CDR1 MNHNS, CDR2 SASEGT. Trimming shortened V by 8 bases and J by 0 bases, and 14 bases separated the two germline ends. The length of the CDR3 is 15 residues. CDR3 nucleotides: TGTGCCAGCTTACTAGCCCCTGCCTCCTACAATGAGCAGTTCTTC. Translating it yields CASLLAPASYNEQFF.

This clonotype was recorded many times. V gene TRBV28 combines with J gene TRBJ1-6; D gene ambiguous. V dropped 6 bases and J dropped 7 bases, with 10 bases sitting between them. The CDR3 is 13 amino acids. Germline V CDR1 and CDR2: MDHEN, SYDVKM. Written as DNA, the CDR3 is TGTGCCAGCAGACCAAGTACGAATTCACCCCTCCACTTT. Its protein is CASRPSTNSPLHF.

Only one count was recorded for this clonotype. The chain joins TRBV5-4 to TRBJ2-7, with TRBD1 as a possible D gene (6 bases). There are 15 residues in the CDR3. In germline, CDR1 is SGHNT, CDR2 YYREEE (reference sequence). V was trimmed by 0 bases and J by 1 base, leaving 11 bases between them. The CDR3 loop is CASSLGWQGSYEQYF. In DNA form, the CDR3 reads TGTGCCAGCAGCTTGGGATGGCAGGGGTCCTACGAGCAGTACTTC.

This clonotype was observed many times. The chain uses TRBV5-5 and TRBJ1-2; 7 bases fit TRBD1. CDR3 length: 17 residues. Germline V CDR1 and CDR2: SGHKS, YYEKEE (reference sequence). The V and J ends lost 0 bases and 6 bases, in that order; junction bases with no gene match: 14. The chain's CDR3 is CASSLAREAGGLNGYTF. CDR3 in DNA: TGTGCCAGCAGCTTGGCAAGGGAGGCAGGGGGTTTGAATGGCTACACCTTC.

This chain links TRBV29-1 with TRBJ1-2; D remains unclear. The germline gives CDR1 SQVTM, CDR2 ANQGSEA. The length of the CDR3 is 13 residues. Trimming shortened V by 3 bases and J by 2 bases, and 10 bases separated the two germline ends. CDR3 DNA: TGCAGCGTTGAGGACGGATTAAACTATGGCTACACCTTC. Encoded protein: CSVEDGLNYGYTF.

V is TRBV7-3 and J is TRBJ2-1; 9 nucleotides match TRBD2. Germline lookup yields CDR1 SGHTA and CDR2 FQGTGA. With 0 bases clipped from V and 9 bases from J, the junction kept 3 bases outside the gene matches. The CDR3 has 14 amino acids. Here the CDR3 reads CASSLTSAGGEQFF. As DNA, the CDR3 is TGTGCCAGCAGCTTAACGTCAGCGGGAGGTGAGCAGTTCTTC.